Given below is one T cell receptor (beta chain) in context. Its target is not known. The CDR3 totals 17 residues. V shed 3 bases, J shed 3 bases, and the junction held 6 bases outside the gene matches. CDR1 and CDR2 from the germline V gene are SGHTA and FQGNSA. It was into CD45RA+ naive and CD45RA-negative memory subsets that the CD4+ cells were split. The record originates from a study of shared clonotypes between healthy human individuals. Study-level results: The rarefaction results pointed to incomplete sorted-subset sequencing despite large depth.

Libraries were prepared by immunoSEQ multiplex PCR; TCRdb keeps only in-frame clonotypes and omits some of them. The data contain more than 2,000,000 clones, more than 85% of them singletons. The sample consisted of naive CD4+ T cells from PBMCs. Noted subset: CD45RA+ positively selected. The V call is TRBV7-2, the J call TRBJ2-2; 11 nucleotides align to TRBD2. The TCR originated in a man younger than 35 in good health. Some clones in this sample may be carry-over from other donors' samples. DNA of the CDR3: TGTGCCAGCAGCTTTGTAGCGGGAGGGCCATACACCGGGGAGCTGTTTTTT. Translated: CASSFVAGGPYTGELFF.